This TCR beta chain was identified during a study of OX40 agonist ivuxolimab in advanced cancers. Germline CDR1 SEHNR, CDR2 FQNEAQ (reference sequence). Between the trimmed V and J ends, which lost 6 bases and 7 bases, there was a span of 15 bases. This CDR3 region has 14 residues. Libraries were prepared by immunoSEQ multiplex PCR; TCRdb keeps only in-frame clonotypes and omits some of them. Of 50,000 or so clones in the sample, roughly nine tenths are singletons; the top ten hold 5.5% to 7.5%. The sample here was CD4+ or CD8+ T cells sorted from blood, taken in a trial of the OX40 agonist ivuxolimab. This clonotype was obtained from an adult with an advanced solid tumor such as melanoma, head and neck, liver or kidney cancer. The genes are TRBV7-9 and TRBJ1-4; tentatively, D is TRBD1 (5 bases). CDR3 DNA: TGTGCCAGCAGACCAGGGTGGGGAAGTGAAAAACTGTTTTTT. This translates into CASRPGWGSEKLFF.